A single sample gave rise to the 20 T cell receptor beta chains below, sequenced in a study of T cell responses to AZD1222 COVID-19 vaccine. The data were produced by immunoSEQ multiplex PCR, yet TCRdb's version contains in-frame clones alone and is incomplete. The sample yields around 160,000 clones, 93% seen once. The material was peripheral blood, obtained on day 0 of AZD1222 vaccination. These receptors came from an adult in good health.

The rearrangement joins TRBV11-1 to TRBJ2-5; tentatively, D is TRBD2 (5 bases). V lost 2 bases, J lost 4 bases, and 14 bases lay in between. The germline V gene has CDR1 SGHAT and CDR2 FQDESV (reference sequence). The CDR3 spans 15 residues. Here the CDR3 reads CASSLFEGNGETQYF. DNA of the CDR3: TGTGCCAGCAGCTTATTCGAGGGTAACGGAGAGACCCAGTACTTC.

The gene calls are TRBV27 and TRBJ1-5; D may be TRBD1 (5 bases). V was shortened by 1 base and J by 3 bases, with 10 bases between the two germline ends. CDR1 and CDR2 (germline): MNHEY, SMNVEV (reference sequence). This CDR3 region has 15 residues. CDR3 sequence reads: CASSLWMDTNQPQHF. CDR3 nucleotides: TGTGCCAGCAGTTTATGGATGGACACCAATCAGCCCCAGCATTTT.

CDR3 nucleotide sequence: TGTGCCAGCAGCCCAACAGGGGGCGGCAATCAGCCCCAGCATTTT. It is translated as CASSPTGGGNQPQHF. The chain combines TRBV9 with TRBJ1-5; 9 bases are a match to TRBD1. Trimming cost V 4 bases and J 2 bases; bases outside gene matches: 4. CDR3 length equals 15 residues. Germline-derived CDR1 and CDR2 are SGDLS and YYNGEE.

The sample holds one count of this clone. J is TRBJ2-3 and V is TRBV3-1 (or the pseudogene TRBV3-2), with D possibly being TRBD1 (7 bases). Germline CDR1 and CDR2: LGHDT and YNNKEL (reference sequence). The CDR3 loop spans 12 amino acids. V lost 1 base and J lost 13, with 12 bases in between. The CDR3 bases are TGTGCCAGCAGCCAAGGCGGGACAGTGGAGTATTTT. This codes for CASSQGGTVEYF.

The chain uses TRBV5-1 and TRBJ1-4; 9 bases agree with TRBD1. Per the germline V gene, CDR1 is SGHRS and CDR2 is YFSETQ. The CDR3 extends over 14 amino acids. V lost 4 bases, J lost 8 bases, and 6 bases stayed unmatched. The CDR3 loop is CASSPGQGKEKLFF. CDR3 DNA sequence: TGCGCCAGCAGCCCGGGACAGGGTAAAGAAAAACTGTTTTTT.

V gene TRBV7-3 combines with J gene TRBJ1-1; D is possibly TRBD1 (5 bases). This CDR3 is 14 amino acids long. Trimming took off 4 bases at V and 4 bases at J, with 13 bases between the two ends. Germline CDR1 SGHTA, CDR2 FQGTGA. The CDR3 DNA is TGTGCCAGCAGCTCGTGGGGGATTGGCACTGAAGCTTTCTTT. Amino acids: CASSSWGIGTEAFF.

The chain links TRBV9 to TRBJ2-7; TRBD1 agrees at 7 bases. This CDR3 comprises 13 residues. V shed 4 bases and J 2 bases; nucleotides not matched to a gene: 3. The germline V gene encodes CDR1 SGDLS and CDR2 YYNGEE. DNA for the CDR3: TGTGCCAGCAGCTTGGGACAGCCCTACGAGCAGTACTTC. It yields the protein CASSLGQPYEQYF.

V and J are TRBV10-1 and TRBJ1-5, with D possibly matching TRBD1 (5 bases). The CDR3 sequence is 16 residues long. Germline V CDR1 and CDR2: WNHNN, SYGVQD (reference sequence). V was trimmed by 6 bases and J by 2 bases, leaving 17 bases between them. The CDR3 bases are TGCGCCAGCAGGGGGCGCGGGGGTTGGGGCAATCAGCCCCAGCATTTT. It specifies CASRGRGGWGNQPQHF.

This chain uses TRBV6-5 with TRBJ1-5, with TRBD1 identical over 8 bases. J gave up 6 bases and V 5 bases, and 3 bases lay outside the gene matches. CDR1 is MNHEY, CDR2 SVGAGI, per germline. The CDR3 length is 13 residues. CDR3 DNA: TGTGCCAGCAGTCAGGGGGCGGGTCAGCCCCAGCATTTT. The encoded protein is CASSQGAGQPQHF.

This clone was recorded once. The J gene is TRBJ1-4, the V gene TRBV11-2, with D unresolved. The CDR3 extends over 16 amino acids. Germline CDR1 SGHAT, CDR2 FQNNGV. V was shortened by 4 bases and J by 2 bases, with 14 bases between the two germline ends. The CDR3 DNA reads TGTGCCAGCAGCTCCCGGGGTTTTAGCACTAATGAAAAACTGTTTTTT. As protein: CASSSRGFSTNEKLFF.

The CDR3 protein is CASSKIAGASYEQYF. The CDR3, as DNA: TGTGCCAGCAGCAAAATAGCGGGGGCCTCCTACGAGCAGTACTTC. V and J are TRBV7-2 and TRBJ2-7, with TRBD2 identical over 9 bases. With 5 bases clipped from V and 0 bases from J, the junction kept 5 bases outside the gene matches. The germline V gene encodes CDR1 SGHTA and CDR2 FQGNSA. The CDR3 has 15 amino acids.

The chain links TRBV19 to TRBJ1-1; 7 nucleotides agree with TRBD1. In germline, CDR1 is LNHDA, CDR2 SQIVND (reference sequence). V shed 9 bases, J shed 1 base, and the junction held 11 bases outside the gene matches. The CDR3 loop spans 15 amino acids. CDR3 DNA sequence: TGTGCCAGCCGACGACAGGGTACGGGGAACACTGAAGCTTTCTTT. Translating it yields CASRRQGTGNTEAFF.

The chain joins TRBV25-1 to TRBJ2-5, with 10 bases matching TRBD1. Germline CDR1 MGHDK, CDR2 SYGVNS. The CDR3 is made up of 16 amino acids. The trim removed 5 bases at V and 4 bases at J, leaving 10 bases unmatched. The CDR3 here is CASSTGTGEVGETQYF. The CDR3 coding sequence is TGTGCCAGCAGTACCGGGACAGGGGAGGTTGGAGAGACCCAGTACTTC.

V and J are TRBV24-1 and TRBJ1-6; a weak D match, TRBD1 (5 bases). The CDR3 is made up of 17 amino acids. Germline V lookup: CDR1 KGHDR, CDR2 SFDVKD. V was pared by 4 bases and J by 10 bases, with 22 bases between. For the CDR3, the DNA is TGTGCCACCAGTGAGTTAGGAGTGGGGCAAATAGGATCACCCCTCCACTTT. Translating it yields CATSELGVGQIGSPLHF.

This sequence joins TRBV5-1 and TRBJ1-2, with no clear D. CDR3 length equals 15 residues. Germline CDR1 SGHRS, CDR2 YFSETQ. The V end was cut by 4 bases, the J end by 4 bases, with 17 bases between. CDR3 sequence (DNA): TGCGCCAGCAGCCCCTGGACGGACGACCTCTATGGCTACACCTTC. Protein: CASSPWTDDLYGYTF. Full variable domain (remainder filled in from reference TRBV5-1 and TRBJ1-2): KAGVTQTPRYLIKTRGQQVTLSCSPISGHRSVSWYQQTPGQGLQFLFEYFSETQRNKGNFPGRFSGRQFSNSRSEMNVSTLELGDSALYLCASSPWTDDLYGYTFGSGTRLTVV.

The V call is TRBV9, the J call TRBJ1-1; D is undetermined. Trimming stripped 0 bases from V and 0 bases from J, with 6 bases between. CDR1 and CDR2 from the germline V gene are SGDLS and YYNGEE. The CDR3 runs 14 residues. The chain's CDR3 is CASSVGTVNTEAFF. The CDR3 DNA reads as TGTGCCAGCAGCGTAGGGACGGTGAACACTGAAGCTTTCTTT.

The V and J genes are TRBV27 and TRBJ1-2; 10 bases are shared with TRBD1. V dropped 6 bases and J dropped 8; count of bases not matched to a gene: 9. Germline V CDR1 and CDR2: MNHEY, SMNVEV (reference sequence). This CDR3 has 14 residues. CDR3 bases: TGTGCCAGCAGACCTTGGACAGGGGGAGGAGGCTACACCTTC. Its protein is CASRPWTGGGGYTF.

This sequence joins TRBV7-2 and TRBJ1-1, with 9 bases fitting TRBD1. Germline V lookup: CDR1 SGHTA, CDR2 FQGNSA. CDR3 length: 15 residues. The trim removed 1 base at V and 2 bases at J, leaving 2 bases unmatched. CDR3 nucleotides: TGTGCCAGCAGCTTAGTGGGACAGGGTAACACTGAAGCTTTCTTT. Amino acid sequence: CASSLVGQGNTEAFF.

The chain has TRBV29-1 and TRBJ1-2; 9 bases match TRBD1. Germline CDR1 reads SQVTM; CDR2 reads ANQGSEA. With V trimmed by 7 bases and J by 6 bases, 3 bases remained unmatched. This CDR3 region has 11 residues. The CDR3 region is CSAGQGNGYTF. The CDR3 DNA sequence: TGCAGCGCAGGACAGGGGAATGGCTACACCTTC. The variable domain in full, completed from reference TRBV29-1 and TRBJ1-2, reads SAVISQKPSRDICQRGTSLTIQCQVDSQVTMMFWYRQQPGQSLTLIATANQGSEATYESGFVIDKFPISRPNLTFSTLTVSNMSPEDSSIYLCSAGQGNGYTFGSGTRLTVV.

The chain employs TRBV5-6 and TRBJ2-7; tentatively, D is TRBD1 (6 bases). V lost 3 bases and J lost 3, with 16 bases in between. Per the germline V gene, CDR1 is SGHDT and CDR2 is YYEEEE. CDR3 size: 15 residues. This chain's CDR3 is CASSYTGTNLYEQYF. CDR3 sequence (DNA): TGTGCCAGCAGCTACACCGGGACAAATCTCTACGAGCAGTACTTC.